The clone carrying this TCR beta chain has at least ten counts. Its antigen remains unknown. The entry originates in a study of CD8+CD57+ T cells in acquired aplastic anemia. Flow cytometry had shown expanded CD8+CD57+ cells in the patients chosen for sequencing. Every one of the patients had aplastic anemia (severe, acquired). Overall study results and limits: No significant patient-versus-control difference appeared in CD8+ Simpson's diversity.

Template material for TCR beta VDJ and CDR3 profiling consisted of genomic DNA. A single record per CDR3 protein comes from TCRdb applying MiXCR to the reads. Of more than 150,000 distinct CDR3 sequences in the sample, around 48% are singletons; the top ten hold about 1.7%. CDR3 length equals 16 residues. The V end was cut by 2 bases, the J end by 0 bases, with 15 bases between. CDR1 SGHDT and CDR2 YYEEEE come from the germline V gene. V and J are TRBV5-6 and TRBJ2-7; D perhaps matches TRBD1 (6 bases). This clonotype was obtained from a human donor with aplastic anemia. The sequencing sample was made of sorted CD4+, CD8+, or CD8+CD57+ T cells (not recorded which) from PBMCs. The CDR3 loop is CASSFGTGQSSYEQYF. For the CDR3, the DNA is TGTGCCAGCAGCTTTGGCACAGGGCAGAGCTCCTACGAGCAGTACTTC.